Reported below is one TCR beta chain. This sample was included in a study of T cell changes during pregnancy in multiple sclerosis. The CDR3 sequence is 15 residues long. Germline lookup yields CDR1 SGHAT and CDR2 FQNNGV. The junction had 12 bases not matched to a gene; V was cut back by 5 bases and J by 6 bases. The table came from immunoSEQ multiplex PCR; TCRdb's copy has only in-frame clones and leaves some out. The sample lists about 38,000 clones, approximately 90% occurring once. The sequence was obtained from a female donor with multiple sclerosis, enrolled in a pregnancy study. The sample was CD4+ T cells from peripheral blood mononuclear cells, taken before pregnancy. The gene calls are TRBV11-2 and TRBJ2-7; 8 bases fit TRBD1. CDR3 DNA sequence: TGTGCCAGCAGCACCCGCCCGGACAGGGTGGCCGAGCAGTACTTC. Translating it yields CASSTRPDRVAEQYF.